Shown below are 20 T cell receptor beta chains from a single sample sequenced in a study of T-cell reconstitution after alpha-beta-depleted transplantation in children. Researchers prepared the TCRbeta library using unique molecular identifiers, the study reports. TCRdb ran MiXCR on the PCR reads and lists one entry per CDR3 protein. The sample consists of fewer than 20,000 distinct CDR3 sequences, around 8% of them appearing once. The specimen was PBMCs, mostly from graft donor cells, collected 60 days after TCRalphabeta/CD19-depleted stem cell transplant. These receptors were collected from a boy in the first two years of life who had a stem cell transplant for Wiskott-Aldrich syndrome, so the T cells may come from the graft donor.

This clonotype has ten or more counts. V and J are TRBV7-8 and TRBJ1-2; tentatively, D is TRBD1 (6 bases). CDR1 SGHVS and CDR2 FQNEAQ come from the germline V gene. V dropped 6 bases and J dropped 0 bases, with 11 bases sitting between them. The CDR3 is 14 residues long. The CDR3 DNA sequence: TGTGCCAGCAGTCACCAGGGGTCTAACTATGGCTACACCTTC. Translation gives CASSHQGSNYGYTF.

This clonotype was counted many times. The chain is built from TRBV20-1 and TRBJ2-3, with D possibly called TRBD1 or TRBD2 (5 bases each). The CDR3 sequence is 15 residues long. Trimming pared 2 bases from V and 0 bases from J, leaving 12 bases between. The germline V gene has CDR1 DFQATT and CDR2 SNEGSKA (reference sequence). CDR3 bases: TGCAGTGCTAGAATAGGGGAGCCTAGCACAGATACGCAGTATTTT. Translation: CSARIGEPSTDTQYF.

At least ten counts were recorded for this clonotype. DNA for the CDR3: TGCAGTGCGAAAAACAATGAGCAGTTCTTC. Residues: CSAKNNEQFF. The rearrangement uses TRBV20-1 and TRBJ2-1; D ambiguous. CDR3 size: 10 residues. Germline values: CDR1 DFQATT, CDR2 SNEGSKA (reference sequence). Between the trimmed V and J ends, which lost 6 bases and 5 bases, there was a span of 5 bases.

This clonotype was counted ten times or more. The CDR3 coding sequence is TGTGCCAGCAGGCCCTGCCTGAGATTCTGGACTGAAGCTTTCTTT. Translated, it gives CASRPCLRFWTEAFF. The chain links TRBV14 to TRBJ1-1; D is undetermined. V lost 6 bases and J lost 5, with 19 bases in between. Looked up from germline, CDR1 is SGHDN and CDR2 is FVKESK. The CDR3 has 15 amino acids. Supplemented by reference TRBV14 and TRBJ1-1, the full variable domain reads EAGVTQFPSHSVIEKGQTVTLRCDPISGHDNLYWYRRVMGKEIKFLLHFVKESKQDESGMPNNRFLAERTGGTYSTLKVQPAELEDSGVYFCASRPCLRFWTEAFFGQGTRLTVV.

This clonotype has ten or more counts. V and J are TRBV29-1 and TRBJ2-1, with unresolved D. Germline assignment: CDR1 SQVTM and CDR2 ANQGSEA. The length of the CDR3 is 12 residues. V was clipped by 7 bases and J by 4 bases, with 11 bases between them. CDR3 nucleotides: TGCAGCGCAGCCTACTTTTACAATGAGCAGTTCTTC. As protein: CSAAYFYNEQFF.

This clonotype occurred many times. This chain joins TRBV28 and TRBJ2-1, with a tentative D call TRBD2 (6 bases). Germline-derived CDR1 and CDR2 are MDHEN and SYDVKM. This CDR3 is built from 16 residues. The V and J ends lost 5 bases and 9 bases respectively, with 23 bases between them. CDR3 residues: CASSPQGTPTGSEQFF. In DNA form, the CDR3 reads TGTGCCAGCAGTCCCCAAGGGACTCCAACGGGTTCTGAGCAGTTCTTC.

This clonotype came up many times. The chain is built from TRBV7-9 and TRBJ1-2; TRBD1 matches at 9 bases. The J segment lost 6 bases and the V segment lost 5 bases, leaving 4 bases of the junction unmatched. CDR1 and CDR2 from the germline V gene are SEHNR and FQNEAQ (reference sequence). The CDR3 runs to 13 residues. CDR3 loop: CASSPRTGDGYTF. CDR3 DNA sequence: TGTGCCAGCAGCCCCCGGACAGGGGATGGCTACACCTTC.

This clonotype was seen many times. The rearrangement links TRBV25-1 to TRBJ1-3; the D is unclear. The CDR3 sequence is 15 residues long. Trimming left V 1 base short and J 0 bases short, with 7 bases between. CDR1 and CDR2 (germline): MGHDK, SYGVNS. CDR3 in DNA: TGTGCCAGCAGTGAATGGGCAGTCTCTGGAAACACCATATATTTT. Protein: CASSEWAVSGNTIYF.

This clonotype was seen ten or more times. V is TRBV5-1 and J is TRBJ2-3; D call uncertain. V was pared by 1 base and J by 0 bases, with 6 bases between. Per the germline V gene, CDR1 is SGHRS and CDR2 is YFSETQ. The CDR3 totals 14 residues. The CDR3 sequence is CASSLSVSTDTQYF. The CDR3 DNA reads as TGCGCCAGCAGCTTGAGTGTCAGCACAGATACGCAGTATTTT. The whole variable domain, filled in from reference TRBV5-1 and TRBJ2-3, reads KAGVTQTPRYLIKTRGQQVTLSCSPISGHRSVSWYQQTPGQGLQFLFEYFSETQRNKGNFPGRFSGRQFSNSRSEMNVSTLELGDSALYLCASSLSVSTDTQYFGPGTRLTVL.

The V gene is TRBV27, the J gene TRBJ2-3; D call uncertain. The CDR3 extends over 15 amino acids. The V gene's germline CDR1 is MNHEY and CDR2 SMNVEV (reference sequence). V was clipped by 7 bases and J by 2 bases, with 16 bases between them. CDR3 amino acids: CASTQNWPVTDTQYF. CDR3 nucleotide sequence: TGTGCCAGCACCCAAAATTGGCCAGTCACAGATACGCAGTATTTT.

This clonotype occurred many times. The chain carries TRBV12-3 or TRBV12-4 and TRBJ2-1; D could derive from TRBD1 or TRBD2 (5 bases each). V shed 5 bases and J shed 6 bases, with 11 bases lying between them. The CDR3 spans 13 residues. The DNA of the CDR3 is TGTGCCAGCAGTCCCAGAGGGGCCAATGAGCAGTTCTTC. It is translated as CASSPRGANEQFF.

This clonotype was picked up many times. V and J are TRBV7-8 and TRBJ2-5; D is undetermined. Per germline, CDR1 SGHVS and CDR2 FQNEAQ. The CDR3 spans 14 residues. The V end was cut by 1 base, the J end by 5 bases, with 11 bases between. This CDR3 is CASSLVESWETQYF. DNA for the CDR3: TGTGCCAGCAGCTTAGTAGAAAGTTGGGAGACCCAGTACTTC.

This clonotype was found a few times. CDR3 residues: CASSGPALVLNTGELFF. The CDR3 DNA follows: TGTGCCAGCAGTGGGCCAGCGCTAGTACTGAACACCGGGGAGCTGTTTTTT. This rearrangement joins TRBV6-1 to TRBJ2-2; no clear D. Germline V gene data show CDR1 as MNHNS and CDR2 as SASEGT. Trimming cost V 4 bases and J 1 base, with 16 bases left between them. This CDR3 has 17 amino acids.

By proportion, this clonotype is medium-sized. This chain joins TRBV4-3 and TRBJ2-7, with 9 bases matching TRBD1. V shed 3 bases and J 3 bases; nucleotides not matched to a gene: 15. Looked up from germline, CDR1 is LGHNA and CDR2 is YSLEER. The CDR3 runs to 18 residues. CDR3 coding DNA: TGCGCCAGCAGCCATAATCGGAGAGTGTGGACAGGGGTCTACGAGCAGTACTTC. Translation: CASSHNRRVWTGVYEQYF.

This chain's CDR3 is CASCLEGASAYEQYF. CDR3 in DNA: TGTGCCTCCTGCCTTGAGGGGGCTTCGGCCTACGAGCAGTACTTC. The chain uses TRBV3-1 and TRBJ2-7; 7 bases are a match to TRBD1. This CDR3 has 15 amino acids. Germline V gene sequence: CDR1 LGHDT, CDR2 YNNKEL (reference sequence). V lost 11 bases to trimming and J lost 2 bases; unmatched junction nucleotides: 15.

This clonotype was seen more than once but under ten times. J is TRBJ1-2 and V is TRBV2; D unclear. V lost 7 bases, J lost 3 bases, and 9 bases lay in between. The V gene's germline CDR1 is SNHLY and CDR2 FYNNEI. CDR3 length: 12 amino acids. CDR3 coding DNA: TGTGCCAGCAAGCAGGACGACTATGGCTACACCTTC. Protein sequence: CASKQDDYGYTF.

This clonotype was recorded at least ten times. V usage is TRBV11-1 and J usage is TRBJ2-7; 7 nucleotides line up with TRBD2. The V gene's germline CDR1 is SGHAT and CDR2 FQDESV (reference sequence). V lost 5 bases, J lost 7 bases, and 32 bases stayed unmatched. This CDR3 comprises 21 residues. The CDR3 sequence is CASSSRGRWTVSGKIYPEQYF. Written as DNA, the CDR3 is TGTGCCAGCAGCAGCAGAGGGCGTTGGACCGTCAGCGGGAAGATATATCCTGAGCAGTACTTC.

This clonotype was counted ten times or more. The chain carries TRBV20-1 and TRBJ2-7; 9 bases are shared with TRBD2. The CDR3 totals 14 residues. In germline, CDR1 is DFQATT, CDR2 SNEGSKA (reference sequence). Trimming at V came to 7 bases and at J to 0 bases, leaving 7 bases not matched to a gene. The CDR3 DNA is TGCAGTGGCGGGGGGGACACAAACTCCTACGAGCAGTACTTC. Translated: CSGGGDTNSYEQYF.

This clonotype has a handful of counts. The chain carries TRBV7-9 and TRBJ2-5, with TRBD1 identical over 7 bases. The CDR3 runs 16 residues. The V segment lost 5 bases and the J segment 5 bases; nucleotides outside the gene matches: 14. Germline V gene sequence: CDR1 SEHNR, CDR2 FQNEAQ (reference sequence). The CDR3 DNA sequence: TGTGCCAGCAGCCTACGTAGGACAGGCAGGGGGGAGACCCAGTACTTC. Amino acids: CASSLRRTGRGETQYF.

The chain has TRBV4-1 and TRBJ2-1; 11 nucleotides line up with TRBD2. This CDR3 region has 16 residues. V shed 0 bases, J shed 10 bases, and the junction held 8 bases outside the gene matches. CDR1 is MGHRA, CDR2 YSYEKL, per germline. The CDR3 loop reads CASSQELAGGPGEQFF. The DNA for the CDR3 is TGCGCCAGCAGCCAAGAGCTAGCGGGAGGCCCAGGGGAGCAGTTCTTC.